These 28 T cell receptor beta chains came from one sample sequenced in a study of T cell responses to AZD1222 COVID-19 vaccine. This table comes from immunoSEQ multiplex PCR, and its TCRdb copy is limited to in-frame clones, with some not included. This table holds more than 85,000 clones, about 87% found once. Here the sequenced sample was peripheral blood, taken on day 0 of AZD1222 vaccination. Receptors originate from an adult in good health.

This chain connects TRBV19 to TRBJ2-5; 11 bases line up with TRBD2. Trimming took 2 bases from V and 4 from J; bases not matched to a gene: 3. The length of the CDR3 is 15 residues. From germline, CDR1 is LNHDA and CDR2 SQIVND (reference sequence). The CDR3 region has the DNA TGTGCCAGTAGTATACTAGCGGGGGGCCGAGAGACCCAGTACTTC. Encoded protein: CASSILAGGRETQYF.

This clone has more than one count but fewer than ten. The genes are TRBV7-9 and TRBJ2-2; the D is unclear. CDR3 length: 13 residues. The germline V and J ends were trimmed by 5 bases and 7 bases, with 11 bases remaining between them. Germline-derived CDR1 and CDR2 are SEHNR and FQNEAQ (reference sequence). The CDR3 sequence is CASSLDGFGELFF. Here the CDR3 DNA reads TGTGCCAGCAGCCTCGACGGATTCGGGGAGCTGTTTTTT.

V and J are TRBV27 and TRBJ1-6; no clear D. The CDR3 contains 14 residues. The ends were cut back, 6 bases at V and 2 bases at J, with 8 bases in the middle. Germline lookup yields CDR1 MNHEY and CDR2 SMNVEV (reference sequence). CDR3 nucleotides: TGTGCCAGCAGCTTGAGGCCCTATAATTCACCCCTCCACTTT. Its protein product is CASSLRPYNSPLHF.

V is TRBV3-1 (or the pseudogene TRBV3-2) and J is TRBJ2-3; D unresolved. The V end was cut by 1 base, the J end by 1 base, with 9 bases between. The CDR3 is made up of 15 amino acids. CDR1 is LGHDT, CDR2 YNNKEL, per germline (reference sequence). In DNA form, the CDR3 reads TGTGCCAGCAGCCAAGTATCATGGGGCACAGATACGCAGTATTTT. As protein: CASSQVSWGTDTQYF.

The sample holds a few counts of this clone. The chain combines TRBV5-1 with TRBJ2-5; 8 nucleotides agree with TRBD1. Germline V gives CDR1 SGHRS, CDR2 YFSETQ. The V gene end was trimmed by 4 bases and the J gene end by 5 bases; junction bases not matched to a gene: 7. The CDR3 length is 14 residues. DNA of the CDR3: TGCGCCAGCAGCCGGGCGACAGGGGTGGAGACCCAGTACTTC. It translates to CASSRATGVETQYF.

The chain employs TRBV30 and TRBJ1-6; a weak D match, TRBD1 (5 bases). Germline CDR1 and CDR2: GTSNPN and SVGIG (reference sequence). Trimming left V 1 base short and J 4 bases short, with 8 bases between. CDR3 length: 14 amino acids. The chain's CDR3 is CAWSAGGYNSPLHF. In DNA, the CDR3 is TGTGCCTGGAGTGCCGGGGGTTATAATTCACCCCTCCACTTT.

The V call is TRBV24-1, the J call TRBJ2-7; TRBD1 or TRBD2 may be the D gene (5 bases each). CDR3 size: 11 residues. The ends were cut back, 6 bases at V and 6 bases at J, with 8 bases in the middle. Germline loops: CDR1 KGHDR, CDR2 SFDVKD. CDR3: CATSSGTEQYF. DNA of the CDR3: TGTGCCACCAGTTCAGGGACCGAGCAGTACTTC.

CDR3 amino acids: CASSFSGATNEKLFF. Written as DNA, the CDR3 is TGCGCCAGCAGCTTTTCAGGTGCAACTAATGAAAAACTGTTTTTT. The chain carries TRBV5-1 and TRBJ1-4, with D hard to call. Trimming took off 2 bases at V and 0 bases at J, with 8 bases between the two ends. This CDR3 is 15 amino acids long. The germline V gene has CDR1 SGHRS and CDR2 YFSETQ.

The rearrangement uses TRBV6-5 and TRBJ1-1; 7 positions match TRBD1. CDR1 is MNHEY and CDR2 is SVGAGI in the germline V gene. The CDR3 is made up of 15 amino acids. Trimming removed 10 bases from V and 0 bases from J; junction bases left unmatched: 11. CDR3 residues: CATGALGTVNTEAFF. DNA for the CDR3: TGTGCCACCGGAGCCCTCGGGACAGTGAACACTGAAGCTTTCTTT.

CDR3 DNA: TGTGCCAGCAGTGCGGGGGCTCCCTACGAGCAGTACTTC. It is translated as CASSAGAPYEQYF. The chain carries TRBV12-3 or TRBV12-4 and TRBJ2-7, with D tentatively TRBD2 (7 bases). The length of the CDR3 is 13 residues. V was cut by 5 bases and J by 2 bases, with 10 bases left in between.

The V and J genes are TRBV30 and TRBJ1-3; D is perhaps TRBD1 (5 bases). Germline CDR1 is GTSNPN and CDR2 is SVGIG (reference sequence). This CDR3 has 14 amino acids. Trimming cost V 3 bases and J 0 bases, with 9 bases left between them. The CDR3 loop reads CAWRQTVSGNTIYF. DNA of the CDR3: TGTGCCTGGAGGCAGACAGTCTCTGGAAACACCATATATTTT.

The CDR3 coding sequence is TGTGCCATCCGCGGCCAGAACACTGAAGCTTTCTTT. Translating it yields CAIRGQNTEAFF. This sequence joins TRBV28 and TRBJ1-1; D gene ambiguous. The CDR3 has 12 amino acids. Trimming removed 10 bases from V and 1 base from J, with 10 bases in between. In germline, CDR1 is MDHEN, CDR2 SYDVKM. Full variable domain (rest looked up from reference TRBV28 and TRBJ1-1): DVKVTQSSRYLVKRTGEKVFLECVQDMDHENMFWYRQDPGLGLRLIYFSYDVKMKEKGDIPEGYSVSREKKERFSLILESASTNQTSMYLCAIRGQNTEAFFGQGTRLTVV.

The CDR3 DNA is TGTGCCAGCAGGTTGACAGGGAACTATGGCTACACCTTC. Its translation is CASRLTGNYGYTF. The chain combines TRBV6-5 with TRBJ1-2, with 7 positions matching TRBD1. The germline V gene has CDR1 MNHEY and CDR2 SVGAGI. This CDR3 contains 13 residues. Trimming at V came to 6 bases and at J to 2 bases, leaving 3 bases not matched to a gene.

J is TRBJ2-7 and V is TRBV2, with D perhaps TRBD2 (5 bases). Germline CDR1 reads SNHLY; CDR2 reads FYNNEI. CDR3 length: 13 amino acids. The V end lost 6 bases, the J end lost 3 bases, and 12 bases lay between the germline ends. CDR3 sequence: CASRGEGLYEQYF. The CDR3 coding sequence is TGTGCCAGCAGAGGAGAGGGCCTCTACGAGCAGTACTTC.

The V and J genes are TRBV7-9 and TRBJ2-3; 8 bases agree with TRBD1. CDR3 length equals 16 residues. Germline V CDR1 and CDR2: SEHNR, FQNEAQ (reference sequence). V shed 8 bases, J shed 0 bases, and the junction held 10 bases outside the gene matches. CDR3 sequence reads: CASPLTGVVSTDTQYF. The CDR3, as DNA: TGTGCCAGCCCCTTGACAGGGGTTGTGAGCACAGATACGCAGTATTTT. Looking up the rest from reference TRBV7-9 and TRBJ2-3 gives the full variable domain: DTGVSQNPRHKITKRGQNVTFRCDPISEHNRLYWYRQTLGQGPEFLTYFQNEAQLEKSRLLSDRFSAERPKGSFSTLEIQRTEQGDSAMYLCASPLTGVVSTDTQYFGPGTRLTVL.

The rearrangement joins TRBV19 to TRBJ1-3; maybe TRBD1 (5 bases). V lost 3 bases and J lost 7, with 13 bases in between. This CDR3 spans 14 amino acids. The germline V gene encodes CDR1 LNHDA and CDR2 SQIVND (reference sequence). CDR3: CASSIGTAGNTIYF. CDR3 DNA: TGTGCCAGTAGTATTGGGACTGCCGGCAACACCATATATTTT.

The chain carries TRBV4-1 and TRBJ2-7; no reliable D call. The CDR3 consists of 14 residues. Trimming took off 1 base at V and 5 bases at J, with 12 bases between the two ends. CDR1 MGHRA and CDR2 YSYEKL come from the germline V gene. The CDR3 spells CASSQGVGRHEQYF. The CDR3 coding sequence is TGCGCCAGCAGCCAAGGGGTGGGAAGGCACGAGCAGTACTTC.

The J gene is TRBJ1-1, the V gene TRBV4-1, with D possibly matching TRBD1 (5 bases). CDR1 MGHRA and CDR2 YSYEKL come from the germline V gene. The length of the CDR3 is 15 residues. V was trimmed by 0 bases and J by 11 bases, leaving 19 bases between them. This CDR3 reads CASSQDQSAGLRAFF. CDR3 in DNA: TGCGCCAGCAGCCAAGATCAGTCGGCAGGGCTCAGGGCTTTCTTT.

This chain connects TRBV9 to TRBJ2-1; D is possibly TRBD1 (5 bases). Germline V CDR1 and CDR2: SGDLS, YYNGEE. V was clipped by 0 bases and J by 3 bases, with 7 bases between them. The CDR3 contains 14 residues. CDR3 in DNA: TGTGCCAGCAGCGTAGGGGGCAGCTACAATGAGCAGTTCTTC. This encodes CASSVGGSYNEQFF.

This rearrangement joins TRBV6-5 to TRBJ1-1; D may be TRBD1 (5 bases). Per the germline V gene, CDR1 is MNHEY and CDR2 is SVGAGI. The CDR3 totals 13 residues. The V end lost 0 bases, the J end lost 11 bases, and 13 bases lay between the germline ends. The CDR3 DNA reads TGTGCCAGCAGTTACTCGGGGGTGCCGGGCGCTTTCTTT. It is translated as CASSYSGVPGAFF.

V usage is TRBV5-6 and J usage is TRBJ1-1, with D hard to call. V lost 4 bases to trimming and J lost 2 bases, with 12 bases between them. Germline CDR1 reads SGHDT; CDR2 reads YYEEEE. The CDR3 runs to 14 residues. The CDR3 nucleotides are TGTGCCAGCAGCCCCCTCAGAGTAAACACTGAAGCTTTCTTT. Protein product: CASSPLRVNTEAFF.

This chain joins TRBV25-1 and TRBJ1-2, with 7 bases fitting TRBD1. The CDR3 is 14 residues long. The germline CDR1 and CDR2 sequences are MGHDK and SYGVNS. V gave up 6 bases and J gave up 3 bases; unmatched junction bases: 7. The CDR3, as DNA: TGTGCCAGCAGAGGGGGCGCCCCGGACTATGGCTACACCTTC. It is translated as CASRGGAPDYGYTF.

This clone was seen only once. This chain links TRBV6-1 with TRBJ2-3; unclear D gene. The germline gives CDR1 MNHNS, CDR2 SASEGT. The germline V and J ends were trimmed by 3 bases and 2 bases, with 3 bases remaining between them. This CDR3 is built from 12 residues. The CDR3 DNA is TGTGCCAGCAGTGACCACACAGATACGCAGTATTTT. Amino acids: CASSDHTDTQYF.

The V and J genes are TRBV11-2 and TRBJ1-2; D remains ambiguous. Per germline, CDR1 SGHAT and CDR2 FQNNGV. The CDR3 length is 15 residues. Trimming cost V 1 base and J 6 bases, with 15 bases left between them. The CDR3 region is CASSLAPGVVNGYTF. The CDR3 coding sequence is TGTGCCAGCAGCTTAGCGCCAGGAGTCGTGAATGGCTACACCTTC.

This clone appeared a few times. V is TRBV27 and J is TRBJ1-2, with a possible D match to TRBD1 (5 bases). Germline CDR1 and CDR2: MNHEY and SMNVEV (reference sequence). The CDR3 loop spans 16 amino acids. V dropped 0 bases and J dropped 7 bases, with 18 bases sitting between them. The CDR3 sequence: CASSLSAGMRISGYTF. The CDR3 DNA is TGTGCCAGCAGTTTATCGGCAGGGATGAGGATTAGTGGCTACACCTTC.

The genes are TRBV19 and TRBJ2-5, with D possibly matching TRBD2 (6 bases). The ends were cut back, 4 bases at V and 4 bases at J, with 16 bases in the middle. CDR3 length: 15 residues. CDR1 is LNHDA, CDR2 SQIVND, per germline (reference sequence). The CDR3: CASSNVAGRLETQYF. CDR3 DNA: TGTGCCAGTAGTAATGTCGCAGGGAGGTTAGAGACCCAGTACTTC.

This chain joins TRBV5-1 and TRBJ1-1; a weak D match, TRBD1 (6 bases). The ends were cut back, 3 bases at V and 1 base at J, with 10 bases in the middle. This CDR3 is 14 amino acids long. Germline V CDR1 and CDR2: SGHRS, YFSETQ. The CDR3 region has the DNA TGCGCCAGCAGCTCAGGACAGAGGAACACTGAAGCTTTCTTT. Amino acids: CASSSGQRNTEAFF.

This clone was counted a single time. The chain carries TRBV7-2 and TRBJ1-1; 7 bases are shared with TRBD1. The germline V gene encodes CDR1 SGHTA and CDR2 FQGNSA. Trimming removed 4 bases from V and 7 bases from J; junction bases left unmatched: 9. The length of the CDR3 is 14 residues. The DNA for the CDR3 is TGTGCCAGCAGCTCACAGGGGTCAGGCAGTGAAGCTTTCTTT. Protein sequence: CASSSQGSGSEAFF.